These T cell receptor beta chains were read from a single sample in a study of blood T cell repertoires in COVID-19. Produced via immunoSEQ multiplex PCR; TCRdb's table is partial and in-frame only. The sample holds about 180,000 clones, approximately 87% seen once. The sequencing input was peripheral blood. These receptors came from a person aged 65-85 years with COVID-19, enrolled during active disease. Both conserved end residues are part of each CDR3. Fields, in order: CDR3 protein, CDR3 DNA, J gene, V gene, clone size, D gene. The D gene is left open where the match is weak. Clone sizes are given selectively: once, few, many, or a class where the clone is expanded.

CASSSGTGTQPQHF	TGTGCCAGCAGCTCCGGGACAGGAACTCAGCCCCAGCATTTT	TRBJ1-5	TRBV6-5	-	TRBD1
CASSRGTSGTTDTQYF	TGTGCCAGCAGCAGGGGGACTAGCGGCACCACAGATACGCAGTATTTT	TRBJ2-3	TRBV5-4	-	TRBD2
CASTLGISSGETQYF	TGTGCCAGCACCCTAGGGATCTCTAGCGGCGAGACCCAGTACTTC	TRBJ2-5	TRBV7-2	-	TRBD2
CASSARRAGGLNTGELFF	TGTGCCAGCAGTGCGAGGCGCGCGGGGGGACTCAACACCGGGGAGCTGTTTTTT	TRBJ2-2	TRBV2	-	TRBD2
CASSLRQGYQETQYF	TGTGCCAGCAGCTTACGGCAGGGGTACCAAGAGACCCAGTACTTC	TRBJ2-5	TRBV7-9	few	-
CASSEVRQTDTQYF	TGTGCCAGCAGTGAAGTTCGACAGACAGATACGCAGTATTTT	TRBJ2-3	TRBV6-1	-	-
CASRYRSEQYF	TGTGCCAGCAGGTATAGGAGCGAGCAGTACTTC	TRBJ2-7	TRBV6-5	-	-
CASRHTRGSGGTYF	TGTGCCAGCAGGCATACCCGGGGTAGCGGAGGGACGTACTTC	TRBJ2-5	TRBV27	-	-
CASSIQDSSPLHF	TGTGCCAGTAGTATTCAGGATTCGTCACCCCTCCACTTT	TRBJ1-6	TRBV19	-	-
CANSFGGTEAFF	TGTGCCAACAGTTTCGGGGGCACTGAAGCTTTCTTT	TRBJ1-1	TRBV27	-	-
CAARGVTEAFF	TGTGCTGCCAGGGGGGTGACTGAAGCTTTCTTT	TRBJ1-1	TRBV30	once	TRBD1
CASRSGFDNEQFF	TGTGCCAGCCGTAGCGGGTTCGACAATGAGCAGTTCTTC	TRBJ2-1	TRBV6-5	-	TRBD2
CASSWQLATTNEKLFF	TGTGCCAGCAGTTGGCAGTTAGCGACAACTAATGAAAAACTGTTTTTT	TRBJ1-4	TRBV5-5	few	-
CASSQDPAPPQGGIKNIQYF	TGCGCCAGCAGCCAAGATCCCGCGCCCCCACAGGGCGGTATCAAAAACATTCAGTACTTC	TRBJ2-4	TRBV4-3	-	-
CASSIMEGTEAFF	TGTGCCAGTAGTATCATGGAGGGGACTGAAGCTTTCTTT	TRBJ1-1	TRBV19	-	-
CSVEVVGGANTIYF	TGCAGCGTTGAAGTGGTCGGAGGGGCGAACACCATATATTTT	TRBJ1-3	TRBV29-1	-	-
CASSEGGQVQHF	TGTGCCAGCAGTGAGGGCGGACAGGTCCAGCATTTT	TRBJ1-5	TRBV12-3/TRBV12-4	-	TRBD1
CASSIVHPYSNQPQHF	TGTGCCAGTAGTATAGTCCACCCCTATAGCAATCAGCCCCAGCATTTT	TRBJ1-5	TRBV19	-	-
CASSLLAGPAGEETQYF	TGTGCCAGCAGCTTATTGGCGGGACCTGCCGGAGAAGAGACCCAGTACTTC	TRBJ2-5	TRBV7-2	-	-
CASSPRGARNIQYF	TGTGCCAGCAGTCCTCGGGGAGCTAGAAACATTCAGTACTTC	TRBJ2-4	TRBV6-5	-	-
CASSDFVAGGRNEQFF	TGTGCCAGCAGTGATTTCGTAGCGGGGGGGCGCAATGAGCAGTTCTTC	TRBJ2-1	TRBV2	-	TRBD2
CASSLRPFNEQFF	TGTGCCAGCAGTTTGCGTCCCTTCAATGAGCAGTTCTTC	TRBJ2-1	TRBV27	-	-
CASSPSRGQAGNTIYF	TGTGCCAGCAGCCCTTCCCGGGGACAGGCGGGAAACACCATATATTTT	TRBJ1-3	TRBV9	-	TRBD1
CASSLDGTVSYEQYF	TGCGCCAGCAGCTTGGACGGGACAGTCTCCTACGAGCAGTACTTC	TRBJ2-7	TRBV5-1	once	TRBD1
CASSQTSASSYNEQFF	TGTGCCAGCAGCCAAACTAGCGCGAGCTCCTACAATGAGCAGTTCTTC	TRBJ2-1	TRBV4-2	-	TRBD2
CAIGAGGSYNEQFF	TGTGCCATCGGCGCAGGGGGGTCCTACAATGAGCAGTTCTTC	TRBJ2-1	TRBV10-3	many	-
CASSYGGNIDTQYF	TGTGCCAGCAGCTACGGAGGTAATATCGATACGCAGTATTTT	TRBJ2-3	TRBV25-1	-	-
CASSIIGTSGGETQYF	TGTGCCAGCTCAATAATCGGGACTAGCGGGGGAGAGACCCAGTACTTC	TRBJ2-5	TRBV18	few	TRBD2
CASSLGQGLAGELFF	TGTGCCAGCAGCTTGGGACAGGGGTTAGCCGGGGAGCTGTTTTTT	TRBJ2-2	TRBV11-3	-	TRBD1
CASSPPDRGHRMNTEAFF	TGTGCCAGCAGCCCCCCAGACCGGGGTCACCGTATGAACACTGAAGCTTTCTTT	TRBJ1-1	TRBV7-9	-	-
CARRGTSGTDTQYF	TGTGCCAGACGCGGGACTAGCGGGACAGATACGCAGTATTTT	TRBJ2-3	TRBV2	-	TRBD2
CASSPPGLAEPKGFF	TGTGCCAGCAGCCCCCCGGGACTAGCGGAACCCAAGGGGTTCTTC	TRBJ2-1	TRBV3-1/TRBV3-2	-	TRBD2
CASSLFSARTGKNSPLHF	TGTGCCAGCAGCTTGTTTTCTGCCCGGACAGGCAAGAATTCACCCCTCCACTTT	TRBJ1-6	TRBV5-6	-	TRBD1
CASSLVGHNEQFF	TGTGCCAGCAGCTTGGTGGGCCACAATGAGCAGTTCTTC	TRBJ2-1	TRBV5-6	-	-
CASRNSGVRADTQYF	TGTGCCAGCAGGAATAGCGGGGTTAGGGCAGATACGCAGTATTTT	TRBJ2-3	TRBV27	-	TRBD2
CATRARGGLETQYF	TGTGCCACCAGGGCTCGGGGGGGCCTTGAGACCCAGTACTTC	TRBJ2-5	TRBV15	-	TRBD2
CSASFAGSYNEQFF	TGCAGTGCTAGTTTTGCGGGTTCCTACAATGAGCAGTTCTTC	TRBJ2-1	TRBV20-1	-	-
CASSLPGQGGSPLHF	TGTGCCAGCAGCTTACCGGGACAGGGAGGTTCACCCCTCCACTTT	TRBJ1-6	TRBV21-1	-	-
CVRSLDSSKRRGDTQYF	TGTGTCAGAAGCTTAGACTCGTCAAAGCGCCGAGGGGATACGCAGTATTTT	TRBJ2-3	TRBV7-5	-	-
CASSYAWASTDTQYF	TGTGCCAGCAGTTACGCCTGGGCGAGCACAGATACGCAGTATTTT	TRBJ2-3	TRBV6-5	-	-
CASSPGTGGGGNTIYF	TGTGCCAGCAGCCCGGGTACAGGGGGCGGTGGAAACACCATATATTTT	TRBJ1-3	TRBV7-6	-	TRBD1
CASSINPNEKLFF	TGTGCCAGTAGTATAAATCCAAATGAAAAACTGTTTTTT	TRBJ1-4	TRBV19	-	-
CATSEREGRETQYF	TGTGCCACCAGTGAGCGGGAGGGCCGCGAGACCCAGTACTTC	TRBJ2-5	TRBV24-1	-	TRBD2
CASSQDGSYNEQFF	TGTGCCAGCAGCCAAGACGGGAGCTACAATGAGCAGTTCTTC	TRBJ2-1	TRBV3-1/TRBV3-2	-	-
CASSVGNMNTEAFF	TGTGCCAGCAGCGTCGGGAACATGAACACTGAAGCTTTCTTT	TRBJ1-1	TRBV9	few	-
CASSRQGSNEKLFF	TGTGCCAGCAGCCGACAGGGAAGTAATGAAAAACTGTTTTTT	TRBJ1-4	TRBV3-1/TRBV3-2	-	TRBD1
CASSRHPGVAFF	TGTGCCAGCAGCCGCCACCCCGGGGTGGCTTTCTTT	TRBJ1-1	TRBV3-1/TRBV3-2	-	-
CASSITGIGNQPQHF	TGTGCCAGTAGTATAACCGGGATCGGCAATCAGCCCCAGCATTTT	TRBJ1-5	TRBV19	-	-
CATSQAGDTDTQYF	TGTGCCACCTCCCAGGCGGGGGACACAGATACGCAGTATTTT	TRBJ2-3	TRBV10-3	once	TRBD2
CASSLGPGTGELFF	TGTGCCAGCAGCTTAGGGCCCGGGACCGGGGAGCTGTTTTTT	TRBJ2-2	TRBV11-2	-	-
CASSERAGANVLTF	TGTGCCAGCAGTGAACGGGCTGGGGCCAACGTCCTGACTTTC	TRBJ2-6	TRBV2	-	-
CASSERAGGPPNEKLFF	TGTGCCAGCAGTGAAAGGGCGGGGGGTCCGCCTAATGAAAAACTGTTTTTT	TRBJ1-4	TRBV2	-	-
CASSLGDRSNEQFF	TGTGCCAGCAGCTTAGGTGACAGGTCCAATGAGCAGTTCTTC	TRBJ2-1	TRBV11-2	-	-
CASSPGQAWPQHF	TGTGCCAGCAGTCCAGGGCAAGCATGGCCCCAGCATTTT	TRBJ1-5	TRBV6-5	-	-
CTSSLRLLAGGPNEQFF	TGCACCAGCAGCCTACGCCTTCTAGCGGGGGGGCCTAATGAGCAGTTCTTC	TRBJ2-1	TRBV1	-	-